The clone carrying this T cell receptor beta chain showed up just once. The antigen remains unidentified. With 2 bases removed from V and 2 bases from J, the gap between germline ends came to 11 bases. Germline V gene lookup returns CDR1 SNHLY and CDR2 FYNNEI. The CDR3 has 15 amino acids. Profiled with immunoSEQ multiplex PCR; TCRdb holds only in-frame clones, not every one. The sample consists of over 80,000 clones, 80% to 90% of them appearing once. The sample is drawn from a study of OX40 agonist ivuxolimab in advanced cancers. On the study more broadly: Patients were dosed intravenously with ivuxolimab at 0.01 to 10 mg/kg every 2 weeks. Study-level points and caveats: By week 6 at 0.1 to 3.0 mg/kg, blood CD4+ and CD8+ T cells had expanded clonally. In CD8+ T cells, expanded clones were on average more numerous than in CD4+.

The source was CD4+ or CD8+ T cells sorted from blood, collected in a trial of the OX40 agonist ivuxolimab. The chain joins TRBV2 to TRBJ2-3; possible D gene TRBD1, 5 bases. This TCR was sampled from an adult with an advanced solid tumor such as melanoma, head and neck, liver or kidney cancer. For the CDR3, the DNA is TGTGCCAGCAGTGAACTACAGGCTTTCACAGATACGCAGTATTTT. It codes for CASSELQAFTDTQYF.